The TCR beta chain under discussion was sequenced for a study of blood T cell repertoires in COVID-19. Study overall: Samples representing acute and convalescent COVID-19 were sourced from the United States, Italy and Spain.

TCRdb's table, derived via immunoSEQ multiplex PCR, lists solely in-frame clones and lacks some. Of 300,000 to 450,000 clones listed, around 89% are singletons. The CDR3 consists of 14 residues. Germline CDR1 reads MRHNA; CDR2 reads SNTAGT. The ends were cut back, 8 bases at V and 2 bases at J, with 13 bases in the middle. The sequence derives from a woman under 30 who had recovered from COVID-19. Sequenced sample: PBMCs or T cells enriched from blood (not recorded which). The V call is TRBV6-4, the J call TRBJ1-5; D unresolved. In DNA, the CDR3 is TGTGCCAGCTCTTCGGAGGGTGGCAATCAGCCCCAGCATTTT. Its translation: CASSSEGGNQPQHF.